This TCR beta chain appears in the sequencing data of a study of T cell responses to AZD1222 COVID-19 vaccine. About the research overall: Doses given second, at about 4 or about 12 weeks, were pooled. Notes on the study in general: White British people made up most donors, females outnumbered males, and clonal diversity was possibly underestimated. The study sampled repertoires only after the peak T cell response. Dominant CD4 TCR responses targeted spike regions 160-218 and 743-854.

J gave up 12 bases and V 5 bases, and 13 bases lay outside the gene matches. Germline CDR1 SGHVS, CDR2 FQNEAQ. This CDR3 is built from 14 residues. In regard to this clone: What it binds is not known.

Clones were sequenced by immunoSEQ multiplex PCR, and TCRdb holds only the in-frame ones, with some missing. This sample has some 120,000 clones; 75% to 90% occur once, and the top ten carry just under 9.5%. The gene calls are TRBV7-8 and TRBJ1-1; 9 bases align to TRBD1. The material sequenced was peripheral blood, taken on day 0 of AZD1222 vaccination. The TCR sequence derives from an adult in good health. Here the CDR3 reads CASSLRQGVGSTFF. The CDR3 coding sequence is TGTGCCAGCAGCCTGAGACAGGGGGTTGGGTCGACTTTCTTT.